This T cell receptor beta chain came from a study of T cell repertoires in aging, cancer and after chemotherapy. Across the study: Donors were grouped into six age bands spanning 30 or younger through 70 or older. Pre- and post-chemotherapy samples were paired from chronic lymphocytic leukemia patients treated with fludarabine- or bendamustine-based regimens.

This CDR3 contains 12 residues. Germline V gene data show CDR1 as MNHEY and CDR2 as SVGAGI. V was pared by 11 bases and J by 6 bases, with 16 bases between. Peripheral blood genomic DNA, not sorted cells or RNA, was the template. Rearranged V-D-J TRB sequences were amplified with a mixed TRB-A/B primer pool. TCRdb redid the calling of the multiplex PCR reads with MiXCR, one entry per CDR3 protein. The table has about 4,200 distinct CDR3 sequences, about a quarter seen once. This clonotype was found a few times. The antigen is undetermined. Points from the study as a whole: Across the chemotherapy interval, each cancer cohort showed higher median generation probability, suggesting thymic rebound. In hematological cancer patients, infiltrated lymphoid organs may have impaired thymic emigration or peripheral T cell expansion.

The chain carries TRBV6-5 and TRBJ1-2; a possible D gene is TRBD1 (5 bases). The sequenced sample consisted of blood. The sequence was collected from a human donor with a blood cancer. CDR3 nucleotide sequence: TGTGCCTCCGGACCCCGGGGCGATGGCTACACCTTC. Translation gives CASGPRGDGYTF.